Below, 7 T cell receptor beta chains from the same sample are listed, as sequenced in a study of cytomegalovirus exposure and HLA in healthy donors (dated 2017 in TCRdb). Library preparation employed the immunoSEQ multiplex PCR assay. For the multiplex PCR, a mixture combining 60 forward primers for TCR Vbeta segments and 13 reverse primers for TCR Jbeta segments was used. In TCRdb, the immuneACCESS table is reduced to in-frame sequences with V and J assigned. These tables do not hold every clone; where another copy was compared, an unresolved V gene accounts for under half, and the others remain unexplained. This sample gives roughly 100,000 clones in total; around 80% of them show up just once. Clones ranked in the top ten supply 5.5% to 7% of the sample. Material for sequencing was PBMCs. These receptors originate from a man younger than 35 in good health and CMV-seronegative.

The V gene is TRBV10-2, the J gene TRBJ2-3; 9 nucleotides align to TRBD2. V gave up 2 bases and J gave up 4 bases; unmatched junction bases: 4. Germline V gene lookup returns CDR1 WSHSY and CDR2 SAAADI. This CDR3 has 15 residues. The DNA for the CDR3 is TGCGCCAGCAGTGAGGGCGGGAGGGCCGCAGATACGCAGTATTTT. Its translation is CASSEGGRAADTQYF.

The chain is built from TRBV6-1 and TRBJ1-1, with a tentative D call TRBD1 (5 bases). The length of the CDR3 is 14 residues. V lost 2 bases and J 4 bases, leaving 11 bases between the germline ends. Germline V gene data show CDR1 as MNHNS and CDR2 as SASEGT. CDR3 protein: CASSETGKSTEAFF. Here the CDR3 DNA reads TGTGCCAGCAGTGAAACAGGAAAGTCCACTGAAGCTTTCTTT.

V usage is TRBV5-6 and J usage is TRBJ2-1; 7 bases are a match to TRBD2. V lost 4 bases and J lost 4; bases outside the gene matches: 8. CDR3 size: 15 residues. Germline V lookup: CDR1 SGHDT, CDR2 YYEEEE. The CDR3 sequence is CASSALAEPYNEQFF. CDR3 sequence (DNA): TGTGCCAGCAGCGCCCTAGCGGAGCCTTACAATGAGCAGTTCTTC.

V and J are TRBV4-1 and TRBJ1-5; TRBD1 agrees at 8 bases. V lost 1 base to trimming and J lost 2 bases; unmatched junction nucleotides: 10. Germline CDR1 reads MGHRA; CDR2 reads YSYEKL. This CDR3 has 18 residues. The CDR3 loop is CASSQAFPGGGGNQPQHF. Here the CDR3 DNA reads TGCGCCAGCAGCCAAGCCTTTCCAGGGGGCGGCGGCAATCAGCCCCAGCATTTT.

The chain links TRBV27 to TRBJ2-7; the D gene is possibly TRBD1 (5 bases). The CDR3 is made up of 12 amino acids. With 1 base removed from V and 6 bases from J, the gap between germline ends came to 7 bases. Germline CDR1 and CDR2: MNHEY and SMNVEV (reference sequence). The DNA for the CDR3 is TGTGCCAGCAGTTTATTAGGGGCCGAGCAGTACTTC. It codes for CASSLLGAEQYF.

For the CDR3, the DNA is TGTGCCAGCAGCGATCGCCGGGACAGGGGGTTTTCCGGGGAGCTGTTTTTT. Its translation: CASSDRRDRGFSGELFF. The chain is built from TRBV9 and TRBJ2-2; 11 nucleotides line up with TRBD1. Looked up from germline, CDR1 is SGDLS and CDR2 is YYNGEE. The CDR3 contains 17 residues. The V segment lost 3 bases and the J segment 6 bases; nucleotides outside the gene matches: 10.

This chain connects TRBV4-1 to TRBJ2-7; D is possibly TRBD2 (6 bases). From germline, CDR1 is MGHRA and CDR2 YSYEKL. V dropped 3 bases and J dropped 2 bases, with 11 bases sitting between them. The CDR3 spans 14 residues. The chain's CDR3 is CASSQAGLPYEQYF. CDR3 bases: TGCGCCAGCAGCCAGGCGGGACTCCCCTACGAGCAGTACTTC.